This T cell receptor beta chain comes out of a study of T cell repertoires in ileal Crohn's disease. Produced via immunoSEQ multiplex PCR; TCRdb's table is partial and in-frame only. Among about 62,000 clones, 85% to 90% were seen once, and the ten largest hold roughly 2%. Germline CDR1 KGHSH, CDR2 LQKENI. The CDR3 runs to 15 residues. Trimming pared 0 bases from V and 2 bases from J, leaving 10 bases between. Sample time point: neoterminal ileum biopsy at postoperative endoscopy, about 6 months after surgery. Eligibility required adulthood, ileal or ileocolonic Crohn's disease and indicated ileocolonic resection.

The TCR was taken from an adult with Crohn's disease. This chain connects TRBV18 to TRBJ1-2; D call uncertain. The sequencing sample was made of ileal tissue. The CDR3 region is CASSPPSGSNYGYTF. CDR3 bases: TGTGCCAGCTCACCACCCTCCGGGAGCAACTATGGCTACACCTTC. Full variable domain (remainder filled in from reference TRBV18 and TRBJ1-2): NAGVMQNPRHLVRRRGQEARLRCSPMKGHSHVYWYRQLPEEGLKFMVYLQKENIIDESGMPKERFSAEFPKEGPSILRIQQVVRGDSAAYFCASSPPSGSNYGYTFGSGTRLTVV.